Given below is one TCR beta chain in context. The CDR3 has 15 residues. CDR1 and CDR2 (germline): SGDLS, YYNGEE. PCR amplification relied on 60 Vbeta primers (plus 13 Jbeta primers). Per the original data handling: As a later analysis found, there were 82 million or so unique TCR beta chains, of which roughly 11 million were shared. Produced via immunoSEQ multiplex PCR; TCRdb's table is partial and in-frame only. V, J and clone size reflect that table, while D and trimming were determined from the DNA. The sample holds approximately 40,000 clones, approximately 80% seen once. The sample comes from a study of cytomegalovirus exposure and HLA in healthy donors.

Input material: PBMCs. This chain links TRBV9 with TRBJ2-5; 8 bases are a match to TRBD2. The J call is doubtful: the DNA matches TRBJ2-7 better. This sequence was found in a young woman in good health and CMV-seropositive. In nucleotides, the CDR3 is TGTGCCAGCAGCGTGAGTAGCGGGGCTGCCTACGAGCAGTACTTC. Residues: CASSVSSGAAYEQYF.